One sample yielded the 8 T cell receptor beta chains listed below, sequenced in a study of cytomegalovirus exposure and HLA in healthy donors. Researchers ran the PCR with 60 Vbeta and 13 Jbeta primers. The method was immunoSEQ multiplex PCR; TCRdb's version includes in-frame clones alone and lacks a portion of them. The data contain about 110,000 clones, about 64% of them singletons. Input material: PBMCs. All receptors derive from a female donor in good health and CMV-seronegative.

The chain recombines TRBV19 with TRBJ2-7; 8 bases are shared with TRBD1. The V gene end was trimmed by 4 bases and the J gene end by 4 bases; junction bases not matched to a gene: 9. From germline, CDR1 is LNHDA and CDR2 SQIVND (reference sequence). The CDR3 extends over 15 amino acids. Here the CDR3 DNA reads TGTGCCAGTAGTAAACCTTCCGGGACAGGATACGAGCAGTACTTC. Encoded protein: CASSKPSGTGYEQYF.

The chain uses TRBV7-7 and TRBJ1-3; no firm D call. Trimming shortened V by 2 bases and J by 2 bases, and 4 bases separated the two germline ends. This CDR3 contains 13 residues. CDR1 and CDR2 (germline): SSHAT, FNYEAQ (reference sequence). In DNA form, the CDR3 reads TGTGCCAGCAGCTTAAGCGCTGGAAACACCATATATTTT. Amino acids: CASSLSAGNTIYF.

The chain couples TRBV5-4 to TRBJ1-2; 10 bases line up with TRBD1. Germline lookup yields CDR1 SGHNT and CDR2 YYREEE (reference sequence). CDR3 size: 14 residues. V shed 4 bases and J 3 bases; nucleotides not matched to a gene: 3. This CDR3 reads CASSRGTGDYGYTF. DNA for the CDR3: TGTGCCAGCAGCCGCGGGACAGGGGACTATGGCTACACCTTC.

The chain is built from TRBV28 and TRBJ2-7; the D gene is possibly TRBD1 (6 bases). The CDR3 loop spans 14 amino acids. V lost 6 bases and J lost 2, with 14 bases in between. Per germline, CDR1 MDHEN and CDR2 SYDVKM. The CDR3 loop reads CASSKGTFTYEQYF. CDR3 DNA: TGTGCCAGCAGCAAGGGGACATTTACCTACGAGCAGTACTTC.

V gene TRBV6-4 combines with J gene TRBJ2-7; 7 nucleotides line up with TRBD1. The trim removed 7 bases at V and 2 bases at J, leaving 8 bases unmatched. Germline V gives CDR1 MRHNA, CDR2 SNTAGT. The CDR3 sequence is 14 residues long. CDR3 sequence (DNA): TGTGCCAGCATTACCCGGGACAGCACCTACGAGCAGTACTTC. This gives the protein CASITRDSTYEQYF.

This chain connects TRBV27 to TRBJ2-7; D remains ambiguous. CDR3 length equals 14 residues. Trimming took off 2 bases at V and 7 bases at J, with 15 bases between the two ends. Germline assignment: CDR1 MNHEY and CDR2 SMNVEV (reference sequence). The DNA of the CDR3 is TGTGCCAGCAGTTTAGGTCCGATTCCGAGGGAGCAGTACTTC. Translation: CASSLGPIPREQYF.

The rearrangement uses TRBV30 and TRBJ1-2; possibly TRBD1 for D (6 bases). The germline V gene has CDR1 GTSNPN and CDR2 SVGIG (reference sequence). CDR3 size: 14 residues. The V end was cut by 2 bases, the J end by 8 bases, with 18 bases between. The DNA for the CDR3 is TGTGCCTGGAGTACGGGGGGCTCATCGGGGGGCTACACCTTC. This codes for CAWSTGGSSGGYTF. Full variable domain (outside the CDR3, taken from reference TRBV30 and TRBJ1-2): SQTIHQWPATLVQPVGSPLSLECTVEGTSNPNLYWYRQAAGRGLQLLFYSVGIGQISSEVPQNLSASRPQDRQFILSSKKLLLSDSGFYLCAWSTGGSSGGYTFGSGTRLTVV.

The V and J genes are TRBV29-1 and TRBJ2-1; no definite D call. The germline V gene has CDR1 SQVTM and CDR2 ANQGSEA. Between the trimmed V and J ends, which lost 6 bases and 0 bases, there was a span of 9 bases. The CDR3 covers 13 residues. The CDR3 is CSVIPNSYNEQFF. The CDR3 region has the DNA TGCAGCGTCATTCCTAACTCCTACAATGAGCAGTTCTTC.